This T cell receptor beta chain was sequenced during a study of graft-versus-host responses after intestinal transplantation. Study background: Every recipient underwent anti-thymocyte globulin induction, then tacrolimus and steroids for roughly three years. Findings of the study overall: Early post-transplant HvG declines were associated with peak circulating GvH clone levels.

Some clones are missing from TCRdb's copy, which holds only in-frame ones; the method was immunoSEQ multiplex PCR. This sample carries some 110,000 clones, about nine tenths of them seen once, and the ten largest clones take about 0.18%. The CDR3 has 16 amino acids. Looked up from germline, CDR1 is MGHRA and CDR2 is YSYEKL. After removal of 1 base from V and 4 bases from J, the junction contained 9 bases not matched to a gene. Details on this clone: The target antigen is unknown.

This clonotype was sampled from a human donor who received an intestinal transplant. The specimen comprised unstimulated CD4+ T cells sorted from spleen or lymph node cells, sampled before intestinal transplant. The chain is built from TRBV4-1 and TRBJ1-2; 7 bases align to TRBD1. CDR3 DNA: TGCGCCAGCAGCCAAGGGATACAGGGGATATTCTATGGCTACACCTTC. Translating gives CASSQGIQGIFYGYTF.